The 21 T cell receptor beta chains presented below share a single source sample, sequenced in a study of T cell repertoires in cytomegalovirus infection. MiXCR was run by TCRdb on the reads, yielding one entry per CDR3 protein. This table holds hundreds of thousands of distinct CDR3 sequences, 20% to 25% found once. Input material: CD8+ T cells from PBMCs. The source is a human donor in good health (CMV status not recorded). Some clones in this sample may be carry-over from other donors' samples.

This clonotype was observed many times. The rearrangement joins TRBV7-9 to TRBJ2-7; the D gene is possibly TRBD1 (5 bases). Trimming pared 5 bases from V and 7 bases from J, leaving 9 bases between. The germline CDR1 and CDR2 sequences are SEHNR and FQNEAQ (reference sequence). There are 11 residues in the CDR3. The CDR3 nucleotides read TGTGCCAGCAGCCCGGACAAAGAGCAGTACTTC. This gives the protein CASSPDKEQYF. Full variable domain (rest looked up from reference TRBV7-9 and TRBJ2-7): DTGVSQNPRHKITKRGQNVTFRCDPISEHNRLYWYRQTLGQGPEFLTYFQNEAQLEKSRLLSDRFSAERPKGSFSTLEIQRTEQGDSAMYLCASSPDKEQYFGPGTRLTVT.

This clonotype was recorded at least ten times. CDR3 nucleotide sequence: TGTGCCAGCAGTTTAACAGGAGGCCTCCATGGCTACACCTTC. Protein sequence: CASSLTGGLHGYTF. The genes are TRBV12-3 or TRBV12-4 and TRBJ1-2, with a tentative D call TRBD1 (5 bases). The CDR3 sequence is 14 residues long. The ends were cut back, 2 bases at V and 6 bases at J, with 13 bases in the middle.

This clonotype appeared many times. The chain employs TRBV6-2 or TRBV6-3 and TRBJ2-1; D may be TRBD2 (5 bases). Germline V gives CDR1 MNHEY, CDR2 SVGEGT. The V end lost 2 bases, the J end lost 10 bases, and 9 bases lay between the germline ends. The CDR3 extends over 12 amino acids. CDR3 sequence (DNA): TGTGCCAGCAGTTACGTAAGCGGCGAGCAGTTCTTC. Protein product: CASSYVSGEQFF.

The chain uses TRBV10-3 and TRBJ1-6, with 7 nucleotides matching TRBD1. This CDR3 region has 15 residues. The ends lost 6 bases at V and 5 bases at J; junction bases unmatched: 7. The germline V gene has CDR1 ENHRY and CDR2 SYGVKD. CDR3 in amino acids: CAIREIGTDNSPLHF. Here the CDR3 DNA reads TGTGCCATCAGAGAGATCGGGACAGATAATTCACCCCTCCACTTT.

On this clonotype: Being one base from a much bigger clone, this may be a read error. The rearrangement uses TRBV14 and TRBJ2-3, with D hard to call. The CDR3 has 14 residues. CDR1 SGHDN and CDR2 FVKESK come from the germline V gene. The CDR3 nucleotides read TGTGCCGGCAGCCAAGAACAGTACACAGATACGCAGTATTTT. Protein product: CAGSQEQYTDTQYF.

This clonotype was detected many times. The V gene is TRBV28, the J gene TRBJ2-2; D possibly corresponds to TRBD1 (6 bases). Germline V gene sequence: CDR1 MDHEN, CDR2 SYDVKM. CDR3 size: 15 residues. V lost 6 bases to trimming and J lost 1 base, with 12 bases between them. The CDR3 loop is CASSPDRLNTGELFF. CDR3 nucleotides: TGTGCCAGCAGCCCGGACAGACTGAACACCGGGGAGCTGTTTTTT.

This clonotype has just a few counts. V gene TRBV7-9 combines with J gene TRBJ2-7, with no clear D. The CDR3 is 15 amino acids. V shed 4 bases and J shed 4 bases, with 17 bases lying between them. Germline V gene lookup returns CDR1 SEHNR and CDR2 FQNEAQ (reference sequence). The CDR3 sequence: CASSYQDRDRYEQYV. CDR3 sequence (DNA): TGTGCCAGCAGCTACCAGGATAGAGATCGGTACGAGCAGTACGTC.

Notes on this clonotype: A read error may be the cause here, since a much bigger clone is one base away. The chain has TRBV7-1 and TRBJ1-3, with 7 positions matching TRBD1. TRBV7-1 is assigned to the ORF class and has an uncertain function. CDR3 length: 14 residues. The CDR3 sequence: CANSPGTAGNTIYF. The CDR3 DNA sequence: TGTGCCAACAGCCCCGGGACAGCTGGAAACACCATATATTTT.

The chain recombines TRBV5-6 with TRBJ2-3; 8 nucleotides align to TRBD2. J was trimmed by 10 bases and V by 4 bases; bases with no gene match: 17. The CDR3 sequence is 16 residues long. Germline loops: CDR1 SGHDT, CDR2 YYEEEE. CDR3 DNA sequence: TGTGCCAGCAGCCCCCAGCGGGGGCCCCTTCGGTGGGCGCAGTATTTT. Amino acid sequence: CASSPQRGPLRWAQYF.

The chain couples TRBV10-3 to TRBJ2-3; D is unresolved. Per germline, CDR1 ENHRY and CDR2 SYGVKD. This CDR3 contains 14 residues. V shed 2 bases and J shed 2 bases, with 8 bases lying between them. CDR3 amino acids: CAISEGSFTDTQYF. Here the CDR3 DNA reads TGTGCCATCAGTGAGGGCAGCTTCACAGATACGCAGTATTTT.

The CDR3 nucleotides read TGTGCCAGCAGCAGTGAGGGGGCGCGGGGTCTAGCCAAAAACATTCAGTACTTC. Translation gives CASSSEGARGLAKNIQYF. V is TRBV7-9 and J is TRBJ2-4; tentative D call: TRBD1 (7 bases). Germline loops: CDR1 SEHNR, CDR2 FQNEAQ (reference sequence). The CDR3 length is 18 residues. V dropped 5 bases and J dropped 0 bases, with 20 bases sitting between them.

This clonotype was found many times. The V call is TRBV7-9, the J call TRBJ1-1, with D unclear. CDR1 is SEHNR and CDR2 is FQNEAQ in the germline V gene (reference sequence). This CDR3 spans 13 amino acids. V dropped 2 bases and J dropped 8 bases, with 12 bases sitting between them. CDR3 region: CASSLPRHHEAFF. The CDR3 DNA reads TGTGCCAGCAGCTTACCCCGACACCACGAAGCTTTCTTT.

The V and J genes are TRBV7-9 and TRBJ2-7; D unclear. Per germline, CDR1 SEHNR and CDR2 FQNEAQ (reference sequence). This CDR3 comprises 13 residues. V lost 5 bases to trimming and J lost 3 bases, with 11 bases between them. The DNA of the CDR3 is TGTGCCAGCAGCCTTCCGACAAGCTACGAGCAGTACTTC. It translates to CASSLPTSYEQYF. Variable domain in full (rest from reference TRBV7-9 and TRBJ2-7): DTGVSQNPRHKITKRGQNVTFRCDPISEHNRLYWYRQTLGQGPEFLTYFQNEAQLEKSRLLSDRFSAERPKGSFSTLEIQRTEQGDSAMYLCASSLPTSYEQYFGPGTRLTVT.

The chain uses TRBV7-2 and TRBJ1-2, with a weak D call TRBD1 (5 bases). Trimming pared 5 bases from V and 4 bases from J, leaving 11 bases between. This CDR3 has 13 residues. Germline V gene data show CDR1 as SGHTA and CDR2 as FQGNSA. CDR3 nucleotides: TGTGCCAGCAGCCGGGGACTGACCTATGGCTACACCTTC. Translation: CASSRGLTYGYTF.

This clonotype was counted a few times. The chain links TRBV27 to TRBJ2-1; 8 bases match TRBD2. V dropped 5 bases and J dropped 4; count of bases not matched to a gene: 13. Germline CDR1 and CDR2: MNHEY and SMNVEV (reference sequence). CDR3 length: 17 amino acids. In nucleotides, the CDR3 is TGTGCCAGCAGTCCTCTCCAAGCGGGGGTGGGATACAATGAGCAGTTCTTC. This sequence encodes CASSPLQAGVGYNEQFF.

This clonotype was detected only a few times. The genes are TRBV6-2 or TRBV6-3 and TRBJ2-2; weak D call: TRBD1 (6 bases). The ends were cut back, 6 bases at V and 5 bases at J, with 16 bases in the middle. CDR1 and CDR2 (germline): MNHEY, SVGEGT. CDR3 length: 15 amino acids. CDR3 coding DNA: TGTGCCAGCAGCCATGGACAGACCACGACCGGGGAGCTGTTTTTT. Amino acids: CASSHGQTTTGELFF.

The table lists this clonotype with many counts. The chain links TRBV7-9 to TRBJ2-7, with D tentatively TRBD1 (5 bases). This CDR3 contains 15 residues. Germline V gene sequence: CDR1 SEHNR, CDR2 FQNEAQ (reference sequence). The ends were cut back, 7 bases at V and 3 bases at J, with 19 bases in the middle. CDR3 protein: CASTITLGDFYEQYF. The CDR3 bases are TGTGCCAGCACTATTACCCTAGGGGATTTCTACGAGCAGTACTTC.

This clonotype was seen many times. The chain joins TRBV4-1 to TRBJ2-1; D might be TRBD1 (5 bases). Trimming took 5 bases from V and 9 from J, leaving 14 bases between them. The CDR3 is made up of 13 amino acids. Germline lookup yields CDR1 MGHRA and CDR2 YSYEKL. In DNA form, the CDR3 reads TGCGCCAGCAGCAAACAGGCCTACCCTGAGCAGTTCTTC. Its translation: CASSKQAYPEQFF.

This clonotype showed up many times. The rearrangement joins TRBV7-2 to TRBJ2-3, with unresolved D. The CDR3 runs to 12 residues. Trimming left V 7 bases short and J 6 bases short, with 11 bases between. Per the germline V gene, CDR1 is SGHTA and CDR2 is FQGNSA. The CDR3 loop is CASTLEGDTQYF. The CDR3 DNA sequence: TGTGCCAGCACATTGGAAGGGGATACGCAGTATTTT.

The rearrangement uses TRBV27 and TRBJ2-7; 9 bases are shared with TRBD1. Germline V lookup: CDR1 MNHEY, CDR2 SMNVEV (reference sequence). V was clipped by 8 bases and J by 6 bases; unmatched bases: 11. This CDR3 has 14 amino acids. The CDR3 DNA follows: TGTGCCAGCGGCCCCGGGACAGGGATAAGCGAGCAGTACGTC. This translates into CASGPGTGISEQYV.

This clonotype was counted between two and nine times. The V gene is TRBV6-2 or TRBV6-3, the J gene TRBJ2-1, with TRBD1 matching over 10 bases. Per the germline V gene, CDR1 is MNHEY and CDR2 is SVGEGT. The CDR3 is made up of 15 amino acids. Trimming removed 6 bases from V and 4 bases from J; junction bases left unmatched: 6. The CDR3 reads CASRFRQGAYNEQFF. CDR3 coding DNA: TGTGCCAGCAGATTCAGACAGGGGGCATACAATGAGCAGTTCTTC.